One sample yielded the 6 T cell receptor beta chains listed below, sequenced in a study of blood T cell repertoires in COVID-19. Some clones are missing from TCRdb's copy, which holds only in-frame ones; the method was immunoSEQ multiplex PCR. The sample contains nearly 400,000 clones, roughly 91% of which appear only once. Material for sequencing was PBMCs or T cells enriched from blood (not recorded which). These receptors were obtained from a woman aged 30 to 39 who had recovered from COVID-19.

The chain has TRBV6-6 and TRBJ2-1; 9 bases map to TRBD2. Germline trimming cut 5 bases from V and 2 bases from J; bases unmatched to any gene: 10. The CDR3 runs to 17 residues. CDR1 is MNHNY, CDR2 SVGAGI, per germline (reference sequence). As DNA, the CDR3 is TGTGCCAGCAGTCCCCGGGTCCTAGCGGGGCCCTACAATGAGCAGTTCTTC. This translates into CASSPRVLAGPYNEQFF.

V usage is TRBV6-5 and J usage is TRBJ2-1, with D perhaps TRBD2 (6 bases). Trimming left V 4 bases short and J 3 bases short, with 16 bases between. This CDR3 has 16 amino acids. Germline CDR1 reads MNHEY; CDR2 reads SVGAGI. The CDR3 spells CASSLTGLPIYNEQFF. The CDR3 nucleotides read TGTGCCAGCAGTTTAACGGGACTCCCGATCTACAATGAGCAGTTCTTC.

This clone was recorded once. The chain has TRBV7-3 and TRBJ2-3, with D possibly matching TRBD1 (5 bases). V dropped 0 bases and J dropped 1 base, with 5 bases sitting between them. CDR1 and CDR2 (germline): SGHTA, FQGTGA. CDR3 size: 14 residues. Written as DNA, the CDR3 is TGTGCCAGCAGCTTAACACAGGGCACAGATACGCAGTATTTT. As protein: CASSLTQGTDTQYF.

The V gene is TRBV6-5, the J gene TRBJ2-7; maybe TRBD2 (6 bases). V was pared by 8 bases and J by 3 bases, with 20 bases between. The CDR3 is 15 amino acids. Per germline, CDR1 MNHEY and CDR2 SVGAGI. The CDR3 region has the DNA TGTGCCAGCGCCAAAAGTGTGGGAGGAAGCTACGAGCAGTACTTC. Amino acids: CASAKSVGGSYEQYF.

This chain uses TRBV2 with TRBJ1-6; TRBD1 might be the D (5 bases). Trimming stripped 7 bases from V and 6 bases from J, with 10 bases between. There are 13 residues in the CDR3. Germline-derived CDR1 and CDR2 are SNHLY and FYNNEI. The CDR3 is CASNDRFNSPLHF. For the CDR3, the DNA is TGTGCCAGCAACGACAGATTTAATTCACCCCTCCACTTT.

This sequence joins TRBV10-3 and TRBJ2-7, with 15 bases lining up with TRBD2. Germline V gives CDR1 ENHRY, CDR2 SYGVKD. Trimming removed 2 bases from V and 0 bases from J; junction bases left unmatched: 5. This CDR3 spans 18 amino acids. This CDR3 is CAISEPGTSGGTSYEQYF. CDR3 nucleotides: TGTGCCATCAGTGAGCCCGGGACTAGCGGGGGGACCTCCTACGAGCAGTACTTC.